This T cell receptor (beta chain) was documented in a study of blood T cell repertoires in COVID-19. The CDR3 totals 14 residues. Germline V gives CDR1 SSHAT, CDR2 FNYEAQ (reference sequence). With respect to this clone: Sequence at one end of the junction differs from germline and may be a read error.

Libraries were prepared by immunoSEQ multiplex PCR; TCRdb keeps only in-frame clonotypes and omits some of them. The sample shows 300,000 or so clones, approximately 89% of them seen only once. This chain connects TRBV7-7 to TRBJ2-7, with 7 bases that match TRBD1. The sequence was collected from a woman between 45 and 60 years old who had been exposed to COVID-19. Sequencing was performed on PBMCs or T cells enriched from blood (not recorded which). The CDR3 protein is CASSPRQGTHEQYF. As DNA, the CDR3 is TGTGCTAGCAGCCCTAGACAGGGCACCCACGAGCAGTACTTC.